These 27 T cell receptor beta chains were sequenced from one sample in a study of T-cell memory formation after mild COVID-19. MiXCR, applied by TCRdb to the 5' RACE reads, yields one record per CDR3 protein. The repertoire has over 300,000 distinct CDR3 sequences, more than 20% of them found once; the top ten carry 21%. Sequenced material: PBMCs or a T cell subset sorted from them (not recorded which). These receptor sequences come from a man between 18 and 29 years old who had mild COVID-19 (a few samples of this study predate the infection). Cell type and time point are not known.

This clonotype showed up just once. The chain combines TRBV20-1 with TRBJ2-1; 8 bases are shared with TRBD1. V lost 4 bases, J lost 7 bases, and 9 bases stayed unmatched. Germline V gene lookup returns CDR1 DFQATT and CDR2 SNEGSKA (reference sequence). The CDR3 spans 14 residues. The CDR3 here is CSATRGDRGNEQFF. The CDR3 DNA follows: TGCAGTGCTACACGTGGCGACAGGGGTAATGAGCAGTTCTTC.

This clonotype has a handful of counts. J is TRBJ1-1 and V is TRBV7-6; D gene unclear. The CDR3 contains 14 residues. V was clipped by 5 bases and J by 2 bases, with 12 bases between them. CDR1 is SGHVS and CDR2 is FNYEAQ in the germline V gene. Written as DNA, the CDR3 is TGTGCCAGCAGCCAAACGTTAAGAAACACTGAAGCTTTCTTT. Its protein is CASSQTLRNTEAFF. Full variable domain (remainder filled in from reference TRBV7-6 and TRBJ1-1): GAGVSQSPRYKVTKRGQDVALRCDPISGHVSLYWYRQALGQGPEFLTYFNYEAQQDKSGLPNDRFSAERPEGSISTLTIQRTEQRDSAMYRCASSQTLRNTEAFFGQGTRLTVV.

The genes are TRBV7-8 and TRBJ1-5; D is unresolved. With 2 bases removed from V and 5 bases from J, the gap between germline ends came to 13 bases. CDR3 size: 15 residues. Germline-derived CDR1 and CDR2 are SGHVS and FQNEAQ. This CDR3 reads CASSLRVRPYQPQHF. The CDR3 nucleotides read TGTGCCAGCAGCTTACGGGTCCGGCCCTATCAGCCCCAGCATTTT.

This clonotype was picked up a small number of times. The V gene is TRBV6-2 or TRBV6-3, the J gene TRBJ2-3; 7 bases align to TRBD2. V trimming: 1 base; J trimming: 0 bases; junction bases outside the gene matches: 4. The germline CDR1 and CDR2 sequences are MNHEY and SVGEGT. The CDR3 is made up of 16 amino acids. CDR3 nucleotides: TGTGCCAGCAGTTACTGGCGGGGGATCAGCACAGATACGCAGTATTTT. Its protein product is CASSYWRGISTDTQYF.

This clonotype has a handful of counts. The chain is built from TRBV12-3 or TRBV12-4 and TRBJ2-7; no clear D. Trimming pared 5 bases from V and 3 bases from J, leaving 11 bases between. The CDR3 contains 13 residues. In nucleotides, the CDR3 is TGTGCCAGCAGTCCGAGGCACGGCTACGAGCAGTACTTC. Its translation is CASSPRHGYEQYF.

The gene calls are TRBV4-2 and TRBJ2-7; TRBD1 matches at 9 bases. Trimming took 2 bases from V and 3 from J; bases not matched to a gene: 8. The CDR3 has 16 amino acids. Germline V gives CDR1 LGHNA, CDR2 YNFKEQ. CDR3 protein: CASSQNSGTGYYEQYV. Written as DNA, the CDR3 is TGTGCCAGCAGCCAAAATTCCGGGACAGGGTACTACGAGCAGTACGTC.

This clonotype has only a few counts. The chain is built from TRBV7-9 and TRBJ1-1; D is ambiguous. Germline CDR1 SEHNR, CDR2 FQNEAQ (reference sequence). The CDR3 runs 12 residues. The V end lost 6 bases, the J end lost 0 bases, and 5 bases lay between the germline ends. The CDR3: CASRKMNTEAFF. CDR3 DNA sequence: TGTGCCAGCAGGAAGATGAACACTGAAGCTTTCTTT.

This clonotype has just one count. This chain links TRBV11-2 with TRBJ2-6; D uncertain. The CDR3 covers 16 residues. Between the trimmed V and J ends, which lost 3 bases and 2 bases, there was a span of 11 bases. Germline CDR1 SGHAT, CDR2 FQNNGV. The CDR3 DNA follows: TGTGCCAGCAGCTTTTTGTCCGGAACTGGGGCCAACGTCCTGACTTTC. It translates to CASSFLSGTGANVLTF.

A few counts support this clonotype. CDR3 DNA sequence: TGTGCCAGCAGAGGGGTCAAAATCCTGAATCCTGAAGCTTTCTTT. This codes for CASRGVKILNPEAFF. The V call is TRBV12-3 or TRBV12-4, the J call TRBJ1-1; a possible D gene is TRBD1 (5 bases). With 6 bases removed from V and 6 bases from J, the gap between germline ends came to 20 bases. This CDR3 spans 15 amino acids.

The chain combines TRBV28 with TRBJ2-1, with a weak D call TRBD2 (6 bases). This CDR3 has 14 amino acids. Deletions cut 3 bases from V and 12 bases from J, with 18 bases between. CDR1 is MDHEN and CDR2 is SYDVKM in the germline V gene. The CDR3 DNA sequence: TGTGCCAGCAGTTTTCAGCGACTAGACTTCGGGCAGTTCTTC. Protein sequence: CASSFQRLDFGQFF.

The rearrangement joins TRBV5-8 to TRBJ1-5; D not certain. The V end lost 4 bases, the J end lost 0 bases, and 17 bases lay between the germline ends. This CDR3 contains 17 residues. Germline lookup yields CDR1 SGHTS and CDR2 YDEGEE. The CDR3 bases are TGTGCCAGCAGCCGTACCGGGAAAGAGGCTAGCAATCAGCCCCAGCATTTT. Translated: CASSRTGKEASNQPQHF.

This chain uses TRBV6-5 with TRBJ2-5; 8 nucleotides agree with TRBD2. The CDR3 is made up of 13 amino acids. Germline assignment: CDR1 MNHEY and CDR2 SVGAGI. V was pared by 6 bases and J by 5 bases, with 5 bases of the junction left unmatched. The CDR3 spells CASSRTSYETQYF. The CDR3 DNA reads TGTGCCAGCAGCCGGACTAGCTACGAGACCCAGTACTTC.

The V call is TRBV24-1, the J call TRBJ2-7; D unclear. Germline V gene sequence: CDR1 KGHDR, CDR2 SFDVKD. This CDR3 has 15 residues. Trimming stripped 0 bases from V and 4 bases from J, with 12 bases between. CDR3 amino acids: CATSDLRHKNYEQYV. CDR3 sequence (DNA): TGTGCCACCAGTGATTTGCGGCACAAGAATTACGAGCAGTACGTC.

The gene calls are TRBV5-1 and TRBJ2-7; perhaps TRBD1 as D (6 bases). The CDR3 loop spans 14 amino acids. V was clipped by 1 base and J by 0 bases, with 8 bases between them. The germline V gene has CDR1 SGHRS and CDR2 YFSETQ. CDR3 sequence reads: CASSLTGSSYEQYF. The DNA for the CDR3 is TGCGCCAGCAGCTTGACAGGGAGCTCCTACGAGCAGTACTTC.

The V and J genes are TRBV5-1 and TRBJ2-3, with 8 bases lining up with TRBD2. Losses at the gene ends were 8 bases for V and 0 bases for J; bases not matched to a gene: 5. Per the germline V gene, CDR1 is SGHRS and CDR2 is YFSETQ. The CDR3 is 14 residues long. The CDR3 coding sequence is TGCGCCAGTTGTAGCGGGGAAAGCACAGATACGCAGTATTTT. This translates into CASCSGESTDTQYF. The variable domain in full, completed from reference TRBV5-1 and TRBJ2-3, reads KAGVTQTPRYLIKTRGQQVTLSCSPISGHRSVSWYQQTPGQGLQFLFEYFSETQRNKGNFPGRFSGRQFSNSRSEMNVSTLELGDSALYLCASCSGESTDTQYFGPGTRLTVL.

The chain joins TRBV3-1 to TRBJ2-4, with a weak D call TRBD2 (6 bases). Germline loops: CDR1 LGHDT, CDR2 YNNKEL (reference sequence). The CDR3 extends over 14 amino acids. Trimming removed 6 bases from V and 8 bases from J, with 17 bases in between. This chain's CDR3 is CASSLRPTGDIQYF. The CDR3 DNA reads as TGTGCCAGCAGTCTCAGACCTACGGGGGACATTCAGTACTTC.

The table lists this clonotype with many counts. This sequence joins TRBV4-2 and TRBJ2-1; no firm D call. Germline CDR1 LGHNA, CDR2 YNFKEQ. V was clipped by 0 bases and J by 0 bases, with 6 bases between them. The CDR3 extends over 15 amino acids. The CDR3 coding sequence is TGTGCCAGCAGCCAAGATGACGGCTCCTACAATGAGCAGTTCTTC. It codes for CASSQDDGSYNEQFF.

The J gene is TRBJ2-5, the V gene TRBV12-3 or TRBV12-4, with 9 bases matching TRBD2. J was trimmed by 2 bases and V by 6 bases; bases with no gene match: 7. This CDR3 is 15 amino acids long. For the CDR3, the DNA is TGTGCCAGCAGAGTTAGCGGGGGAAATCAAGAGACCCAGTACTTC. Its protein is CASRVSGGNQETQYF.

The chain couples TRBV20-1 to TRBJ2-3; TRBD2 matches 13 bases. V dropped 3 bases and J dropped 4; count of bases not matched to a gene: 7. The germline V gene has CDR1 DFQATT and CDR2 SNEGSKA (reference sequence). This CDR3 contains 16 residues. In nucleotides, the CDR3 is TGCAGTGCTAGCCCAACACTAGCGGGGGGGGCAGATACGCAGTATTTT. Residues: CSASPTLAGGADTQYF.

The V and J genes are TRBV12-3 or TRBV12-4 and TRBJ2-6; 9 bases agree with TRBD1. V shed 4 bases, J shed 1 base, and the junction held 5 bases outside the gene matches. There are 17 residues in the CDR3. CDR3 amino acids: CASSWTGALSGANVLTF. The CDR3 nucleotides read TGTGCCAGCAGTTGGACAGGGGCCCTGTCTGGGGCCAACGTCCTGACTTTC.

This clonotype has only a few counts. V is TRBV7-6 and J is TRBJ2-5; 14 nucleotides agree with TRBD2. Per the germline V gene, CDR1 is SGHVS and CDR2 is FNYEAQ. The CDR3 sequence is 16 residues long. V lost 5 bases, J lost 9 bases, and 11 bases stayed unmatched. In DNA, the CDR3 is TGTGCCAGCAGCCAGGGACTAGCGGGGGTCGAGAGGCCCCAGTACTTC. Translating it yields CASSQGLAGVERPQYF.

The chain carries TRBV7-2 and TRBJ2-4; D is ambiguous. CDR1 SGHTA and CDR2 FQGNSA come from the germline V gene. The V and J ends lost 4 bases and 3 bases respectively, with 10 bases between them. The CDR3 loop spans 14 amino acids. The DNA of the CDR3 is TGTGCCAGCAGCTATACAGCTCTCAAAAACATTCAGTACTTC. Translating gives CASSYTALKNIQYF.

This clonotype showed up just a few times. The chain uses TRBV6-2 or TRBV6-3 and TRBJ2-7; TRBD2 agrees at 8 bases. The CDR3 length is 14 residues. Germline V gene data show CDR1 as MNHEY and CDR2 as SVGEGT. V shed 7 bases and J 7 bases; nucleotides not matched to a gene: 12. CDR3 bases: TGTGCCAGCACGGATTATTGGCGGGGGGATGAGCAGTACGTC. It is translated as CASTDYWRGDEQYV.

V gene TRBV20-1 combines with J gene TRBJ1-5, with D possibly matching TRBD1 (5 bases). The CDR3 sequence is 13 residues long. V was shortened by 4 bases and J by 3 bases, with 10 bases between the two germline ends. Germline lookup yields CDR1 DFQATT and CDR2 SNEGSKA (reference sequence). The CDR3 DNA follows: TGCAGTGCTACGGGAGGGGTCAATCAGCCCCAGCATTTT. Protein: CSATGGVNQPQHF.

This clonotype was counted at least ten times. This rearrangement joins TRBV7-2 to TRBJ1-1; D is unresolved. Germline loops: CDR1 SGHTA, CDR2 FQGNSA. The CDR3 sequence is 13 residues long. With 1 base removed from V and 1 base from J, the gap between germline ends came to 4 bases. The CDR3 sequence: CASSLGANTEAFF. The CDR3 region has the DNA TGTGCCAGCAGCTTAGGGGCGAACACTGAAGCTTTCTTT.

This clonotype was counted between two and nine times. This chain connects TRBV20-1 to TRBJ2-5; D uncertain. V was trimmed by 6 bases and J by 0 bases, leaving 11 bases between them. The CDR3 sequence is 13 residues long. Germline values: CDR1 DFQATT, CDR2 SNEGSKA (reference sequence). The chain's CDR3 is CSAFFGYQETQYF. The CDR3 DNA sequence: TGCAGTGCCTTTTTCGGTTACCAAGAGACCCAGTACTTC.

This clonotype occurred a few times. V and J are TRBV28 and TRBJ1-6, with D tentatively TRBD1 (6 bases). The CDR3 sequence is 15 residues long. Trimming took off 3 bases at V and 6 bases at J, with 12 bases between the two ends. Germline CDR1 and CDR2: MDHEN and SYDVKM. This chain's CDR3 is CASSLGGGLNSPLHF. The DNA of the CDR3 is TGTGCCAGCAGTTTGGGGGGCGGACTTAATTCACCCCTCCACTTT.